The 21 T cell receptor beta chains in this list originate from one sample, sequenced in a study of control samples from healthy donors and cancer patients. Clones were read by immunoSEQ multiplex PCR, and TCRdb kept only the in-frame ones, dropping some. The repertoire holds about 120,000 clones, with 80% to 95% as singletons. The sequencing input was PBMCs. The receptors stem from a man older than 75 with head and neck cancer.

V gene TRBV5-4 combines with J gene TRBJ2-3, with D possibly being TRBD2 (5 bases). The germline gives CDR1 SGHNT, CDR2 YYREEE (reference sequence). The length of the CDR3 is 17 residues. V was clipped by 4 bases and J by 2 bases, with 20 bases between them. The CDR3 nucleotides read TGTGCCAGCAGCACGACTATAGGACTCGCAGACACAGATACGCAGTATTTT. As protein: CASSTTIGLADTDTQYF.

V usage is TRBV7-2 and J usage is TRBJ2-4, with 7 bases matching TRBD2. CDR1 and CDR2 (germline): SGHTA, FQGNSA. The CDR3 totals 14 residues. The trim removed 5 bases at V and 9 bases at J, leaving 10 bases unmatched. In nucleotides, the CDR3 is TGTGCCAGCAGCCCAAGCGGGACTGGAGGCATTCAGTACTTC. Its protein product is CASSPSGTGGIQYF.

In this sample, this clone turned up once. V is TRBV3-1 (or the pseudogene TRBV3-2) and J is TRBJ2-1; 10 bases are a match to TRBD2. The CDR3 runs 16 residues. CDR1 is LGHDT, CDR2 YNNKEL, per germline (reference sequence). The V segment lost 1 base and the J segment 5 bases; nucleotides outside the gene matches: 5. The chain's CDR3 is CASSQVSGRFHNEQFF. DNA for the CDR3: TGTGCCAGCAGCCAAGTTAGCGGGAGGTTCCACAATGAGCAGTTCTTC.

The CDR3 protein is CASSLRTGELFF. The DNA of the CDR3 is TGTGCCAGTAGTCTACGTACGGGGGAGCTGTTTTTT. The rearrangement links TRBV19 to TRBJ2-2, with D uncertain. This CDR3 is built from 12 residues. Trimming pared 5 bases from V and 8 bases from J, leaving 9 bases between. Germline CDR1 reads LNHDA; CDR2 reads SQIVND (reference sequence).

V usage is TRBV3-1 (or the pseudogene TRBV3-2) and J usage is TRBJ1-4, with a possible D match to TRBD1 (6 bases). The CDR3 spans 19 residues. Germline CDR1 and CDR2: LGHDT and YNNKEL (reference sequence). Trimming shortened V by 2 bases and J by 7 bases, and 26 bases separated the two germline ends. CDR3 region: CASSQSPSTGSRGGEKLFF. The CDR3 nucleotides read TGTGCCAGCAGCCAATCCCCCAGTACAGGGTCCCGAGGCGGTGAAAAACTGTTTTTT.

This chain uses TRBV2 with TRBJ2-6, with 7 bases matching TRBD1. The CDR3 is 15 residues long. Germline lookup yields CDR1 SNHLY and CDR2 FYNNEI. J lost 0 bases, V lost 8 bases, and 4 bases had no gene match. CDR3 DNA: TGTGCCAGCTCCCGGGACAGCTCTGGGGCCAACGTCCTGACTTTC. Translating gives CASSRDSSGANVLTF.

The rearrangement joins TRBV6-5 to TRBJ2-7; 7 positions match TRBD2. CDR1 MNHEY and CDR2 SVGAGI come from the germline V gene. Trimming at V came to 11 bases and at J to 3 bases, leaving 7 bases not matched to a gene. This CDR3 comprises 12 residues. CDR3 coding DNA: TGTGCCGGGGGGGACTATATCTACGAGCAGTACTTC. This encodes CAGGDYIYEQYF.

This chain joins TRBV3-1 (or the pseudogene TRBV3-2) and TRBJ1-2; no clear D. The CDR3 runs to 12 residues. V lost 1 base and J 6 bases, leaving 6 bases between the germline ends. Germline V gives CDR1 LGHDT, CDR2 YNNKEL (reference sequence). Here the CDR3 reads CASSQGKDGYTF. The CDR3 DNA sequence: TGTGCCAGCAGCCAAGGAAAGGATGGCTACACCTTC.

The chain has TRBV2 and TRBJ1-1; tentative D call: TRBD1 (6 bases). V dropped 8 bases and J dropped 8 bases, with 18 bases sitting between them. Germline loops: CDR1 SNHLY, CDR2 FYNNEI. The CDR3 length is 13 residues. The CDR3: CASGLMGGGEAFF. The CDR3 DNA sequence: TGTGCCAGCGGGCTCATGGGGGGCGGGGAAGCTTTCTTT.

This chain joins TRBV9 and TRBJ2-3, with 7 bases matching TRBD1. V lost 3 bases and J lost 2; bases outside the gene matches: 6. The CDR3 is 15 amino acids. Germline lookup yields CDR1 SGDLS and CDR2 YYNGEE. CDR3 sequence reads: CASSARTGNTDTQYF. The CDR3 DNA sequence: TGTGCCAGCAGCGCAAGGACAGGAAACACAGATACGCAGTATTTT.

J is TRBJ2-7 and V is TRBV10-3; D unresolved. The CDR3 sequence is 15 residues long. V lost 4 bases and J lost 0, with 13 bases in between. Per the germline V gene, CDR1 is ENHRY and CDR2 is SYGVKD. CDR3 nucleotide sequence: TGTGCCATCAGTGGGTACGGGTTGAGCTCCTACGAGCAGTACTTC. This sequence encodes CAISGYGLSSYEQYF.

V usage is TRBV5-1 and J usage is TRBJ1-1; D is possibly TRBD1 (5 bases). This CDR3 comprises 17 residues. V lost 0 bases and J lost 5, with 20 bases in between. Germline CDR1 SGHRS, CDR2 YFSETQ. CDR3 in amino acids: CASSLDPPGGGWTEAFF. The CDR3 DNA sequence: TGCGCCAGCAGCTTGGACCCCCCCGGGGGAGGATGGACTGAAGCTTTCTTT.

The CDR3 here is CASRPPTGASIAQYF. The CDR3 coding sequence is TGTGCCAGCAGACCACCCACAGGAGCCTCGATAGCGCAGTATTTT. The V call is TRBV6-5, the J call TRBJ2-3; TRBD1 is a possible D gene (5 bases). The CDR3 extends over 15 amino acids. CDR1 is MNHEY and CDR2 is SVGAGI in the germline V gene. With 6 bases removed from V and 10 bases from J, the gap between germline ends came to 23 bases.

The chain carries TRBV5-5 and TRBJ1-1; D is unresolved. This CDR3 contains 13 residues. The V end was cut by 1 base, the J end by 2 bases, with 6 bases between. The germline CDR1 and CDR2 sequences are SGHKS and YYEKEE (reference sequence). CDR3 loop: CASSLSPNTEAFF. CDR3 DNA sequence: TGTGCCAGCAGCTTGTCACCTAACACTGAAGCTTTCTTT.

CDR3 residues: CASSLGTLYNEQFF. CDR3 DNA: TGTGCCAGCAGCTTGGGGACCCTATACAATGAGCAGTTCTTC. The V and J genes are TRBV7-9 and TRBJ2-1, with D perhaps matching TRBD1 or TRBD2 (5 bases each). Trimming stripped 3 bases from V and 4 bases from J, with 10 bases between. The CDR3 is 14 amino acids. The germline gives CDR1 SEHNR, CDR2 FQNEAQ (reference sequence). Together with reference TRBV7-9 and TRBJ2-1, the CDR3 gives the full variable domain: DTGVSQNPRHKITKRGQNVTFRCDPISEHNRLYWYRQTLGQGPEFLTYFQNEAQLEKSRLLSDRFSAERPKGSFSTLEIQRTEQGDSAMYLCASSLGTLYNEQFFGPGTRLTVL.

The chain has TRBV30 and TRBJ2-3, with a possible D match to TRBD2 (6 bases). The CDR3 is 15 residues long. Per germline, CDR1 GTSNPN and CDR2 SVGIG (reference sequence). Trimming cost V 0 bases and J 2 bases, with 12 bases left between them. CDR3 loop: CAWSVNSGATDTQYF. In nucleotides, the CDR3 is TGTGCCTGGAGTGTTAATAGCGGAGCCACAGATACGCAGTATTTT. The full variable domain, with the rest looked up from reference TRBV30 and TRBJ2-3, is SQTIHQWPATLVQPVGSPLSLECTVEGTSNPNLYWYRQAAGRGLQLLFYSVGIGQISSEVPQNLSASRPQDRQFILSSKKLLLSDSGFYLCAWSVNSGATDTQYFGPGTRLTVL.

V and J are TRBV13 and TRBJ2-7; maybe TRBD2 (5 bases). V was cut by 2 bases and J by 3 bases, with 11 bases left in between. The CDR3 contains 14 residues. Germline-derived CDR1 and CDR2 are PRHDT and FYEKMQ (reference sequence). In DNA form, the CDR3 reads TGTGCCAGCAGCTTACGGACTTCCTACTACGAGCAGTACTTC. Translated, it gives CASSLRTSYYEQYF.

The V call is TRBV7-9, the J call TRBJ1-1; a weak D match, TRBD1 (5 bases). This CDR3 is built from 14 residues. Germline lookup yields CDR1 SEHNR and CDR2 FQNEAQ (reference sequence). Trimming removed 8 bases at V and 0 bases at J, with 13 bases between. CDR3 sequence: CASGGDSLNTEAFF. The CDR3 DNA sequence: TGTGCCAGCGGCGGCGACAGTTTGAACACTGAAGCTTTCTTT. The whole variable domain, filled in from reference TRBV7-9 and TRBJ1-1, reads DTGVSQNPRHKITKRGQNVTFRCDPISEHNRLYWYRQTLGQGPEFLTYFQNEAQLEKSRLLSDRFSAERPKGSFSTLEIQRTEQGDSAMYLCASGGDSLNTEAFFGQGTRLTVV.

The chain has TRBV7-2 and TRBJ2-7; 9 bases are shared with TRBD1. The CDR3 extends over 16 amino acids. The J segment lost 2 bases and the V segment lost 0 bases, leaving 5 bases of the junction unmatched. Germline V gives CDR1 SGHTA, CDR2 FQGNSA. The CDR3 sequence: CASSLAPGQGPYEQYF. CDR3 bases: TGTGCCAGCAGCTTAGCACCGGGACAGGGCCCCTACGAGCAGTACTTC.

The chain recombines TRBV19 with TRBJ2-3; D may be TRBD2 (5 bases). Per germline, CDR1 LNHDA and CDR2 SQIVND (reference sequence). V was shortened by 8 bases and J by 2 bases, with 8 bases between the two germline ends. The CDR3 length is 12 residues. As DNA, the CDR3 is TGTGCCAGTCAGGAGGCCACAGATACGCAGTATTTT. Translated: CASQEATDTQYF.

This chain connects TRBV4-1 to TRBJ2-7; tentative D call: TRBD1 (6 bases). Germline V gene data show CDR1 as MGHRA and CDR2 as YSYEKL. CDR3 length: 17 residues. Trimming took 2 bases from V and 4 from J, leaving 21 bases between them. The CDR3 DNA reads TGCGCCAGCAGCCAAATCTGGGGGCGCAGTCTTGGTTACGAGCAGTACTTC. Its protein is CASSQIWGRSLGYEQYF.